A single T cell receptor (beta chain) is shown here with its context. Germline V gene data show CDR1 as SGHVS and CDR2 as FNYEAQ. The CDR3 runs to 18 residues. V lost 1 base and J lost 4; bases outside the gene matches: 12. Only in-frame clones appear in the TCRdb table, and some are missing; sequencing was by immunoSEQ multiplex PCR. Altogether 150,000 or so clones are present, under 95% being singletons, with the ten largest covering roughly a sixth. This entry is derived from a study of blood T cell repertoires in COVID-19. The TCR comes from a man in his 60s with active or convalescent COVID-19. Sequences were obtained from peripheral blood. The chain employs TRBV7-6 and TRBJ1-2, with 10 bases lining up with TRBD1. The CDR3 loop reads CASSLGTGGPEEGYGYTF. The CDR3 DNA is TGTGCCAGCAGCTTAGGGACAGGGGGTCCCGAAGAAGGCTATGGCTACACCTTC. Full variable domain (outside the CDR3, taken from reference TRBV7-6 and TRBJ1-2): GAGVSQSPRYKVTKRGQDVALRCDPISGHVSLYWYRQALGQGPEFLTYFNYEAQQDKSGLPNDRFSAERPEGSISTLTIQRTEQRDSAMYRCASSLGTGGPEEGYGYTFGSGTRLTVV.